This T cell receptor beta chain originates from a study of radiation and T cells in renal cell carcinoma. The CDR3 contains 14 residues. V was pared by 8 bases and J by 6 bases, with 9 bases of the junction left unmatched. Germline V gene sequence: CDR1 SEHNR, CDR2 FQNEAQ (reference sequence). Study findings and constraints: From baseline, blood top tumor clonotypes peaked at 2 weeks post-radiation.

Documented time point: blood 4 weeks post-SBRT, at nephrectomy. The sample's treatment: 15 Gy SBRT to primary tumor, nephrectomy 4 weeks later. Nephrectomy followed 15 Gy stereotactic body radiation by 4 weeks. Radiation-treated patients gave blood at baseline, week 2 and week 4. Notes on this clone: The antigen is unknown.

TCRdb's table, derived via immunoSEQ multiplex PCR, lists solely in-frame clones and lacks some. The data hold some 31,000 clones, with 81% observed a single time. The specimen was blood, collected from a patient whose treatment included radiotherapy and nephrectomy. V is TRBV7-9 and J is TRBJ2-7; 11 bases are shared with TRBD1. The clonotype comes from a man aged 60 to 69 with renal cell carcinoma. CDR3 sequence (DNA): TGTGCCAGCGAACTGGGACAGGGGGTGGCCGAGCAGTACTTC. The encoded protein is CASELGQGVAEQYF.